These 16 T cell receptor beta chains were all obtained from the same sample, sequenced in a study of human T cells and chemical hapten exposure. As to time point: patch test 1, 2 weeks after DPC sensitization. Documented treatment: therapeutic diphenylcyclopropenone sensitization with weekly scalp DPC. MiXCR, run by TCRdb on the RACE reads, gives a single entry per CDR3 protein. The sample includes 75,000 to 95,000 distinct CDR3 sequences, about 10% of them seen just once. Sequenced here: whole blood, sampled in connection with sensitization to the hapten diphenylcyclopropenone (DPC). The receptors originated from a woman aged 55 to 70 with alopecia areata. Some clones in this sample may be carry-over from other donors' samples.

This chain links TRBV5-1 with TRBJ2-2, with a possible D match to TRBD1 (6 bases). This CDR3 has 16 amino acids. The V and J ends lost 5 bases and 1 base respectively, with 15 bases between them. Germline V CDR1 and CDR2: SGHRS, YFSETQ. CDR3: CASRPRTDQNTGELFF. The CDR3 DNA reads TGCGCCAGCAGGCCCAGGACAGACCAGAACACCGGGGAGCTGTTTTTT.

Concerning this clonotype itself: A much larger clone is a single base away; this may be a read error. The CDR3 DNA is TGCGCCAGCAGCCACACTAGCGGGGGTCACCACGAGCAGTACTTC. It is translated as CASSHTSGGHHEQYF. The chain uses TRBV4-1 and TRBJ2-7, with 11 bases fitting TRBD2. The CDR3 is made up of 15 amino acids. Per germline, CDR1 MGHRA and CDR2 YSYEKL. The V gene end was trimmed by 3 bases and the J gene end by 5 bases; junction bases not matched to a gene: 6.

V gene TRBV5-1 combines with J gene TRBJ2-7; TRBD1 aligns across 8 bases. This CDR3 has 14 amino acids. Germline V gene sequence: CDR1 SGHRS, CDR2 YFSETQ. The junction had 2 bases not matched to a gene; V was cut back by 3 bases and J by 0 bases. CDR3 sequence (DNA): TGCGCCAGCAGCTCGGGACAGGACTCCTACGAGCAGTACTTC. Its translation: CASSSGQDSYEQYF.

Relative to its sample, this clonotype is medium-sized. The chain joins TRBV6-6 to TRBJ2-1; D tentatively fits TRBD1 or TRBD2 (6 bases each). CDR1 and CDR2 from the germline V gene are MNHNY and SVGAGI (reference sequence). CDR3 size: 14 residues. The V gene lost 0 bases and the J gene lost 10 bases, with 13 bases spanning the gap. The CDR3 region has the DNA TGTGCCAGCAGTTACTCTGAGGAGGGGGAGGAGCAGTTCTTC. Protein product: CASSYSEEGEEQFF.

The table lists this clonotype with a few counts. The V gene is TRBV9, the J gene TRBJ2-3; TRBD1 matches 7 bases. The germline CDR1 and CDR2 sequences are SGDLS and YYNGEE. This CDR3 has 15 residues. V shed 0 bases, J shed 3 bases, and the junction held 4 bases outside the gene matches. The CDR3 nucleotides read TGTGCCAGCAGCGTAGGAGGGGGCCTGACAGATACGCAGTATTTT. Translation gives CASSVGGGLTDTQYF.

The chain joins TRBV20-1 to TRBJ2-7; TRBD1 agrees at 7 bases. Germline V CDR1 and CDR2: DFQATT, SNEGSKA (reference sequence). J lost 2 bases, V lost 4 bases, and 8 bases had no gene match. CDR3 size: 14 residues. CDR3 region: CSATGTVTPYEQYF. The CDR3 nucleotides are TGCAGTGCTACCGGGACAGTCACTCCCTACGAGCAGTACTTC.

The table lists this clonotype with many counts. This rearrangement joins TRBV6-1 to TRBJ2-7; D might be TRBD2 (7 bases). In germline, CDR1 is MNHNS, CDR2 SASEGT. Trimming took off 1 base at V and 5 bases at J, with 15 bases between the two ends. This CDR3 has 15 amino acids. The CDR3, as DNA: TGTGCCAGCAGTGAAGACCACTGGGGGGGCAACGAGCAGTACTTC. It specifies CASSEDHWGGNEQYF.

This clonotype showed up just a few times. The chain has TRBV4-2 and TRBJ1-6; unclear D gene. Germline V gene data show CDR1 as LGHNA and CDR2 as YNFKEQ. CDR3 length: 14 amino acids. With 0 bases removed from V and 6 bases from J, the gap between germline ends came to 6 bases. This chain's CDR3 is CASSQERANSPLHF. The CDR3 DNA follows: TGTGCCAGCAGCCAAGAAAGGGCTAATTCACCCCTCCACTTT.

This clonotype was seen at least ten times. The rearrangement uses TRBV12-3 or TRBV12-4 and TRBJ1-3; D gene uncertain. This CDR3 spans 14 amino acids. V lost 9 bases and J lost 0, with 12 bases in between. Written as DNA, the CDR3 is TGTGCCAGTGCCAGGTATCCCTCTGGAAACACCATATATTTT. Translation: CASARYPSGNTIYF.

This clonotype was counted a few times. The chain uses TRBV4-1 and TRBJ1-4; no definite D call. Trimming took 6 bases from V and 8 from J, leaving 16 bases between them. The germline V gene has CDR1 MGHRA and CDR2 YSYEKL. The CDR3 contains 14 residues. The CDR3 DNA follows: TGCGCCAGCAGTCGGGAAGCATCGGGGGAAAAACTGTTTTTT. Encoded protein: CASSREASGEKLFF.

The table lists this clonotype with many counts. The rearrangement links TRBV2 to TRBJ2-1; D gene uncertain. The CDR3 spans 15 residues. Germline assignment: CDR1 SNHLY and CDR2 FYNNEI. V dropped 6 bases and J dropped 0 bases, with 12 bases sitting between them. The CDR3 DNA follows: TGTGCCAGCAGAAGGGTTCTCAGCTCCTACAATGAGCAGTTCTTC. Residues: CASRRVLSSYNEQFF.

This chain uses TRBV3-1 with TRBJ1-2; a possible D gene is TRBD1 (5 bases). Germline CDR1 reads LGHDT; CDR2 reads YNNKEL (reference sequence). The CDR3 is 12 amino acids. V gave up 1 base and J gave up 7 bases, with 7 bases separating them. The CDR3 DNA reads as TGTGCCAGCAGCCAAGGAGACAGTGGCTACACCTTC. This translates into CASSQGDSGYTF.

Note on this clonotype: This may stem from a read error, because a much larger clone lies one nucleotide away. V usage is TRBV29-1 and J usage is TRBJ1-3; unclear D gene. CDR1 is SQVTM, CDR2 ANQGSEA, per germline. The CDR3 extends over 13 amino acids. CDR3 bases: TGCAGCGCCCAAATAGACTCTGGAGACACCATATATTTT. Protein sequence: CSAQIDSGDTIYF.

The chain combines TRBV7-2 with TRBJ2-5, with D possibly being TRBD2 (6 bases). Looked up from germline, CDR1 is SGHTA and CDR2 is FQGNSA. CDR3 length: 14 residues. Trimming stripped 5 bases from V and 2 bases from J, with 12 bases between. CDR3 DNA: TGTGCCAGCAGCCCGGGACTCCGACAAGAGACCCAGTACTTC. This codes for CASSPGLRQETQYF.

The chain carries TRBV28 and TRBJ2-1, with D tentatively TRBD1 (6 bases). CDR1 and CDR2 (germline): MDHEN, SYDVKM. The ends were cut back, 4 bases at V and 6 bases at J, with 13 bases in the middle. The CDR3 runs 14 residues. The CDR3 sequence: CASSSPGQSNEQFF. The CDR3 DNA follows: TGTGCCAGCAGTTCCCCGGGACAAAGCAATGAGCAGTTCTTC.

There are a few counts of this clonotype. DNA of the CDR3: TGTGCCTGGGGGACCGACAGAGAAAGACAAGCTTTCTTT. Translating it yields CAWGTDRERQAFF. This chain links TRBV30 with TRBJ1-1; perhaps TRBD1 as D (5 bases). Germline V lookup: CDR1 GTSNPN, CDR2 SVGIG (reference sequence). V shed 5 bases and J shed 9 bases, with 19 bases lying between them. The CDR3 spans 13 residues. Full variable domain (missing parts from reference TRBV30 and TRBJ1-1): SQTIHQWPATLVQPVGSPLSLECTVEGTSNPNLYWYRQAAGRGLQLLFYSVGIGQISSEVPQNLSASRPQDRQFILSSKKLLLSDSGFYLCAWGTDRERQAFFGQGTRLTVV.